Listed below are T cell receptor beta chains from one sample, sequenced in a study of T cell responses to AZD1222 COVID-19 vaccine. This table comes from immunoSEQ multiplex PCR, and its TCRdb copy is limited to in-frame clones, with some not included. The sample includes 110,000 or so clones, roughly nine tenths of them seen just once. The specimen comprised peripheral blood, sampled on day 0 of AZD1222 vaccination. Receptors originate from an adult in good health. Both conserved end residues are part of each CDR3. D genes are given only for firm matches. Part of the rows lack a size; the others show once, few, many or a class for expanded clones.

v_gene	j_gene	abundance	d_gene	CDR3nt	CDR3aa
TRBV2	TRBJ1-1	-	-	TGTGCCAGCAGTGTAGGGCTCACCTCTGAAGCTTTCTTT	CASSVGLTSEAFF
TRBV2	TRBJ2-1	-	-	TGTGCCAGCAGTGTAGGGGGAGGGTCCCTCGAGGATGAGCAGTTCTTC	CASSVGGGSLEDEQFF
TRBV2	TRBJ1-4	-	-	TGTGCCAGCAGTCAAGGACGTAATGAAAAACTGTTTTTT	CASSQGRNEKLFF
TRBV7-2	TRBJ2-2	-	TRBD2	TGTGCCAGCAGCTCACAGCGCGGGGGACTGGGCACCGGGGAGCTGTTTTTT	CASSSQRGGLGTGELFF
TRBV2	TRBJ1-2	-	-	TGTGCCAGCAGTGAAAATAGCGACTACTATGGCTACACCTTC	CASSENSDYYGYTF
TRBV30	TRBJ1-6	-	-	TGTGCCTGGAGTCCCCAGGGAAGCTCCTATAATTCACCCCTCCACTTT	CAWSPQGSSYNSPLHF
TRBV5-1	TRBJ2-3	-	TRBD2	TGCGCCAGCAGCGCTGGCGGGGGGACGAGCACAGATACGCAGTATTTT	CASSAGGGTSTDTQYF
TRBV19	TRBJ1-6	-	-	TGTGCCAGTAGCCGTTCCATCCCGACGGTCTATAATTCACCCCTCCACTTT	CASSRSIPTVYNSPLHF
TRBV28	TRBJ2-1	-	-	TGTGCCAGCAGTTTCTCACTGGGGTACAATGAGCAGTTCTTC	CASSFSLGYNEQFF
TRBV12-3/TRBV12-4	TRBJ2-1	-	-	TGTGCCAGCAGACTAGTGGGTGAGCAGTTCTTC	CASRLVGEQFF
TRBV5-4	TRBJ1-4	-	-	TGTGCCAGCAGCTTGGCGGCAACCGGTGAAAAACTGTTTTTT	CASSLAATGEKLFF
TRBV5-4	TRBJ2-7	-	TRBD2	TGTGCCAGCAGCTTGGTAGCGGGAGCGAACAACGAGCAGTACTTC	CASSLVAGANNEQYF
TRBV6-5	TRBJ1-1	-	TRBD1	TGTGCCAGCAAGACAGGGAGTGAAGCTTTCTTT	CASKTGSEAFF
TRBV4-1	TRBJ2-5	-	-	TGCGCCAGCAGCCAAGACTTTACGGCGGGGGCAGAGGAGACCCAGTACTTC	CASSQDFTAGAEETQYF
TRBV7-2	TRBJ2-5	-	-	TGTGCCAGCAGCTCACGTCGACAGCAAGAGACCCAGTACTTC	CASSSRRQQETQYF
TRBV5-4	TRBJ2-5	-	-	TGTGCCAGCAGCTTGGAAGGGGATGGGGCCCAGTACTTC	CASSLEGDGAQYF
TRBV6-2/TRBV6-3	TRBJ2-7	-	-	TGTGCCAGCAGTTTAGGAGGGACACCCGACTACGAGCAGTACTTC	CASSLGGTPDYEQYF
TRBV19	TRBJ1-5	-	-	TGTGCCAGTAGTATGCAGGATCAGCCCCAGCATTTT	CASSMQDQPQHF
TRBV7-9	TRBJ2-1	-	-	TGTGCCAGCAACTCGGGACGGCCGGCCAATGAGCAGTTCTTC	CASNSGRPANEQFF
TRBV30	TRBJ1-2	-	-	TGTGCCTGGATAGGGGGGGCAGCTAACTATGGCTACACCTTC	CAWIGGAANYGYTF
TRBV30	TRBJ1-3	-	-	TGTGCCTGGACGACCGATCGTACCTCTGGAAACACCATATATTTT	CAWTTDRTSGNTIYF
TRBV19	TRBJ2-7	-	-	TGTGCCAGTAGTAGGGGGCTTGAGCAGTACTTC	CASSRGLEQYF
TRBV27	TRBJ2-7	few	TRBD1	TGTGCCAGCCACCCGACAGGGGGCGGTTACGAGCAGTACTTC	CASHPTGGGYEQYF
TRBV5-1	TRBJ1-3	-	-	TGCGCCAGCAGCTTGAACTTCCCGAGCTCTGGAAACACCATATATTTT	CASSLNFPSSGNTIYF
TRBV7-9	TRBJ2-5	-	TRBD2	TGTGCCAGCAGCTTAGTCGGGGGGGCCAGGGAGACCCAGTACTTC	CASSLVGGARETQYF